Listed here is a single T cell receptor (beta chain). The sample holds many counts of this clonotype. No cognate antigen has been identified for it. Base qualities are not recorded, but no much larger clone differs from it by a single base. The sample's treatment or condition, from its label and the paper: allogeneic hematopoietic cell transplantation with graft depleted of TCRalphabeta T cells and CD19 B cells. The children who served as transplant recipients had been given grafts of TCRalphabeta/CD19-depleted allogeneic hematopoietic cells. V ends up 2 bases short and J 8 bases short, with an unmatched junction base count of 9. The CDR3 holds 16 amino acids from the cysteine to the phenylalanine. The retained sequence is limited to the CDR3, 48 bases, with the frame set at the first base. Reading the germline V gene gives CDR1 MNHEY and CDR2 SVGEGT. To prepare the library, PCR was applied. The reads were generated on an Illumina HiSeq 2500. To normalize quantification of the TCRbeta repertoire, the TCR libraries were built with molecular barcoding that relied on unique molecular identifiers. The raw public reads went through TCRdb reprocessing: fastp at Q25, MiXCR clone calling, in-frame beta chains kept. Records with the same CDR3 protein are collapsed into one entry carrying the most frequent genes and DNA. The sample table holds around 300,000 distinct CDR3 sequences, of which about 9.9% were seen once. About 25% of the sample rests with the top ten.

The data stem from a study of T-cell reconstitution after alpha-beta-depleted transplantation in children (TCRdb year 2016). Study-level background: Using TCR repertoire profiling, the study quantitatively followed how T-cell immune reconstitution unfolded in children after TCRalphabeta/CD19-depleted allogeneic hematopoietic cell transplantation.

What the work shows at the level of the full study, not this receptor alone: Apparently early alphabetaT-cell count recovery about two months after transplant reportedly relied on only several hundred rapidly expanded clones derived from non-depleted graft cells. The high TCRbeta diversity at day 60 in some patients was ascribed to recipient T cells and intrathymic progenitors that had survived conditioning. Over the following months the frequencies of hyperexpanded clones went down, and after one year T-cell counts and TCRbeta diversity were mostly credited to newly produced T cells.

The V and J segments used are TRBV6-2 or TRBV6-3 and TRBJ2-1, and TRBD2 aligns with 10 junction nucleotides. This sample comprised peripheral blood, obtained 180 days after TCRalphabeta/CD19-depleted stem cell transplant. This sequence originates from a male patient aged 2 to 10 who had a stem cell transplant for chronic granulomatous disease, so the T cells may come from the graft donor. The CDR3 region reads CASSYTPSGGWDEQFF. DNA sequence: TGTGCCAGCAGTTACACTCCTAGCGGGGGTTGGGATGAGCAGTTCTTC.